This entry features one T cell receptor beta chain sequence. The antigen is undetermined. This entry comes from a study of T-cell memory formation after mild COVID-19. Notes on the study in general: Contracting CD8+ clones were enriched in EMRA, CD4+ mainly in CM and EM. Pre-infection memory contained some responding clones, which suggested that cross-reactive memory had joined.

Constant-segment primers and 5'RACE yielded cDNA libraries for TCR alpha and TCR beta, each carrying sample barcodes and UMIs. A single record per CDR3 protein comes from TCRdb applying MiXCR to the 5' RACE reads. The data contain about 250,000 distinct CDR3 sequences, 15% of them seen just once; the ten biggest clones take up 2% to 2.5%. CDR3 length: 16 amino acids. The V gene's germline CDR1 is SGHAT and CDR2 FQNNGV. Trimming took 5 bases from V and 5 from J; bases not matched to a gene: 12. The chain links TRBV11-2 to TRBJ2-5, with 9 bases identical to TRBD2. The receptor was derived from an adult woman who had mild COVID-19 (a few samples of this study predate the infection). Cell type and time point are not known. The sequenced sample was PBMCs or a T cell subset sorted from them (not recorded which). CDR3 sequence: CASSLLGGGAPETQYF. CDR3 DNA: TGTGCCAGCAGCCTGCTGGGCGGGGGGGCCCCGGAGACCCAGTACTTC. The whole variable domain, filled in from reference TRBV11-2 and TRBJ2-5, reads EAGVAQSPRYKIIEKRQSVAFWCNPISGHATLYWYQQILGQGPKLLIQFQNNGVVDDSQLPKDRFSAERLKGVDSTLKIQPAKLEDSAVYLCASSLLGGGAPETQYFGPGTRLLVL.